This TCR beta chain was sequenced in a study of response to subunit inactivated influenza vaccine. General study findings and limits: Few additional T cells are recruited per seasonal influenza vaccination, authors suggested.

TCRdb fed the RT-PCR reads into MiXCR, producing one record per CDR3 protein. The sample includes hundreds of thousands of distinct CDR3 sequences, approximately 17% of them seen just once. Germline-derived CDR1 and CDR2 are MNHEY and SVGEGT. Trimming left V 5 bases short and J 5 bases short, with 18 bases between. The CDR3 length is 15 residues. Turning to this clonotype: As yet, its antigen is unknown.

The rearrangement links TRBV6-2 or TRBV6-3 to TRBJ2-5; the D call may be TRBD1 or TRBD2 (5 bases each). Here the sequenced sample was CD4+ T cells sorted from PBMCs, taken around 25 months after vaccination. The receptor comes from a man aged 50-75 years who received an inactivated influenza vaccine. The CDR3 sequence is CASSQRDPSRETQYF. CDR3 DNA sequence: TGTGCCAGCAGTCAAAGGGACCCTAGCCGCGAGACCCAGTACTTC.